This T cell receptor (beta chain) was captured in a study of blood T cells in healthy people across ages. General study results and limits: A roughly linear age-dependent decrease characterized TCR beta diversity per million T cells. Higher diversity, along with more naive CD4+ cells, distinguished long-lived donors from aged donors.

This clonotype came up a few times. The antigen is unknown. Healthy Caucasian individuals from Russia aged roughly 6 to 95 served as donors. Samples each had at least 5 micrograms of total RNA extracted. Using a J-beta primer mix together with a sample-barcoded 5' primer, a second PCR was run for roughly 6 to 11 cycles. TCRdb recomputed calls from the 5' RACE reads with MiXCR, one row per CDR3 protein. Of 1.5 million to 1.8 million distinct CDR3 sequences in the sample, roughly 43% are singletons; the top ten hold over 3.5%. Germline loops: CDR1 KGHSH, CDR2 LQKENI. V was pared by 0 bases and J by 5 bases, with 2 bases of the junction left unmatched. The CDR3 is made up of 14 amino acids.

The origin of this receptor is a woman between 18 and 30 years old in good health. Sequenced: blood. This chain links TRBV18 with TRBJ2-7; 9 bases match TRBD2. The CDR3 protein is CASSPPSGSNEQYF. The CDR3 DNA sequence: TGTGCCAGCTCACCACCTAGCGGGAGTAACGAGCAGTACTTC.